This T cell receptor beta chain is from a study of T cell repertoires in cytomegalovirus infection. TCRdb called the reads again in MiXCR, with one record for every CDR3 protein. The table shows 250,000 to 350,000 distinct CDR3 sequences, with about a quarter occurring only once. The CDR3 covers 15 residues. From germline, CDR1 is LGHNA and CDR2 YNFKEQ. The V segment lost 0 bases and the J segment 4 bases; nucleotides outside the gene matches: 3. This clonotype occurred many times. The sequence was obtained from a human donor in good health (CMV status not recorded). Some clones in this sample may be carry-over from other donors' samples. The chain recombines TRBV4-2 with TRBJ1-2, with 9 bases that match TRBD1. The sequenced material came from PBMCs. CDR3 region: CASSQDADRGYGYTF. CDR3 nucleotide sequence: TGTGCCAGCAGCCAAGACGCGGACAGGGGCTATGGCTACACCTTC.